One sample yielded the 19 T cell receptor beta chains listed below, sequenced in a study of cytomegalovirus exposure and HLA in healthy donors. The PCR made use of 60 Vbeta and 13 Jbeta primers. Only in-frame clones appear in the TCRdb table, and some are missing; sequencing was by immunoSEQ multiplex PCR. The sample records some 150,000 clones, roughly 80% being singletons. Material for sequencing was PBMCs. The receptors were sampled from a man aged 35 to 55 in good health and CMV-seropositive.

The chain employs TRBV4-3 and TRBJ1-1; 7 bases are shared with TRBD1. The CDR3 is 15 amino acids. Germline V CDR1 and CDR2: LGHNA, YSLEER. V shed 2 bases and J 1 base; nucleotides not matched to a gene: 4. DNA of the CDR3: TGCGCCAGCAGCCAAATCGACAGGGCGAACACTGAAGCTTTCTTT. It translates to CASSQIDRANTEAFF.

This clone was observed a few times. The chain joins TRBV6-5 to TRBJ1-1; D is undetermined. Per the germline V gene, CDR1 is MNHEY and CDR2 is SVGAGI. The CDR3 spans 13 residues. V was cut by 7 bases and J by 0 bases, with 9 bases left in between. For the CDR3, the DNA is TGTGCCAGCACTACGCACCTGAACACTGAAGCTTTCTTT. Its translation: CASTTHLNTEAFF.

Turning to this clone: The sample has other DNA sequences that encode this CDR3 too. The chain links TRBV5-1 to TRBJ2-1, with 8 nucleotides matching TRBD1. The V and J ends lost 0 bases and 4 bases, in that order; junction bases with no gene match: 3. The CDR3 is made up of 15 amino acids. Germline values: CDR1 SGHRS, CDR2 YFSETQ. This chain's CDR3 is CASSLGGTGYNEQFF. CDR3 bases: TGCGCCAGCAGCTTGGGGGGGACAGGTTACAATGAGCAGTTCTTC.

This clone was seen only a few times. The rearrangement links TRBV7-8 to TRBJ2-1; possibly TRBD1 for D (6 bases). The V end was cut by 7 bases, the J end by 6 bases, with 13 bases between. Looked up from germline, CDR1 is SGHVS and CDR2 is FQNEAQ. The length of the CDR3 is 13 residues. The CDR3 nucleotides read TGTGCCAGCACCTACAGGGTGTCCAATGAGCAGTTCTTC. Its protein product is CASTYRVSNEQFF.

This sequence joins TRBV5-6 and TRBJ2-7; a possible D gene is TRBD1 (6 bases). The ends were cut back, 2 bases at V and 3 bases at J, with 12 bases in the middle. The CDR3 length is 14 residues. Germline CDR1 reads SGHDT; CDR2 reads YYEEEE. This chain's CDR3 is CASSFGSGDYEQYF. The CDR3, as DNA: TGTGCCAGCAGCTTTGGTTCAGGGGACTACGAGCAGTACTTC.

The chain has TRBV29-1 and TRBJ2-7; TRBD1 might be the D (5 bases). Germline V gene lookup returns CDR1 SQVTM and CDR2 ANQGSEA. The V and J ends lost 7 bases and 4 bases respectively, with 26 bases between them. This CDR3 region has 16 residues. The CDR3 DNA sequence: TGCAGCGGTCTTCAAAAGCATCAGGGCGGATTATACGAGCAGTACTTC. This codes for CSGLQKHQGGLYEQYF.

This clone has a handful of counts. A far larger clone differs by one base, so this is likely a read error. This sequence joins TRBV12-5 and TRBJ2-5, with D possibly TRBD1 on 5 matching bases. There are 16 residues in the CDR3. Trimming took off 3 bases at V and 2 bases at J, with 16 bases between the two ends. Per germline, CDR1 LGHNT and CDR2 FRNRAP. Written as DNA, the CDR3 is TGTGCTAGTGGTTTCGTCATTGGACACGGACAAGAGACCCAGTACTTC. Translated, it gives CASGFVIGHGQETQYF.

The chain employs TRBV5-1 and TRBJ2-7, with 9 bases identical to TRBD1. J lost 2 bases, V lost 4 bases, and 7 bases had no gene match. The CDR3 has 15 residues. Germline loops: CDR1 SGHRS, CDR2 YFSETQ. DNA for the CDR3: TGCGCCAGCAGCGGGCCCGGGGACAGGGCCTACGAGCAGTACTTC. Its translation: CASSGPGDRAYEQYF.

J is TRBJ1-2 and V is TRBV25-1; the D gene is possibly TRBD1 (6 bases). This CDR3 has 16 residues. The V end was cut by 6 bases, the J end by 4 bases, with 21 bases between. Germline-derived CDR1 and CDR2 are MGHDK and SYGVNS. CDR3 sequence: CASSDPGAGEGYGYTF. CDR3 DNA sequence: TGTGCCAGCAGCGATCCTGGGGCAGGGGAAGGCTATGGCTACACCTTC.

This clone is a singleton in its sample. The rearrangement joins TRBV27 to TRBJ1-5; 8 nucleotides agree with TRBD1. CDR1 and CDR2 from the germline V gene are MNHEY and SMNVEV (reference sequence). Trimming removed 5 bases from V and 2 bases from J; junction bases left unmatched: 8. The CDR3 extends over 16 amino acids. The CDR3: CASSEASGGGNQPQHF. The CDR3 bases are TGTGCCAGCAGTGAGGCCTCAGGGGGCGGCAATCAGCCCCAGCATTTT.

J is TRBJ1-5 and V is TRBV6-5, with D tentatively TRBD1 (5 bases). Germline CDR1 is MNHEY and CDR2 is SVGAGI. The CDR3 covers 14 residues. Deletions cut 7 bases from V and 0 bases from J, with 10 bases between. CDR3 protein: CASKGLNSNQPQHF. The CDR3 DNA follows: TGTGCCAGCAAGGGGCTAAATAGCAATCAGCCCCAGCATTTT.

This clone is a singleton in its sample. The rearrangement links TRBV5-5 to TRBJ2-7; TRBD1 is a possible D gene (5 bases). In germline, CDR1 is SGHKS, CDR2 YYEKEE (reference sequence). Trimming pared 4 bases from V and 11 bases from J, leaving 16 bases between. The CDR3 is 12 residues long. The CDR3, as DNA: TGTGCCAGCAGCGCATCCACAGGAAAAGAGTACTTC. This gives the protein CASSASTGKEYF.

V gene TRBV19 combines with J gene TRBJ1-2, with D maybe TRBD1 (5 bases). V was cut by 1 base and J by 0 bases, with 9 bases left in between. The germline V gene encodes CDR1 LNHDA and CDR2 SQIVND (reference sequence). This CDR3 spans 15 amino acids. The DNA of the CDR3 is TGTGCCAGTAGTATAGCTCGCAGGGCTAACTATGGCTACACCTTC. This sequence encodes CASSIARRANYGYTF.

The table lists this clone with a few counts. The chain joins TRBV10-2 to TRBJ2-7, with a weak D call TRBD2 (7 bases). CDR3 length equals 15 residues. The germline V gene encodes CDR1 WSHSY and CDR2 SAAADI. Trimming cost V 6 bases and J 0 bases, with 15 bases left between them. CDR3 nucleotide sequence: TGCGCCAGCAGAGGGGGGGACGGATACTCCTACGAGCAGTACTTC. It encodes CASRGGDGYSYEQYF.

The chain carries TRBV28 and TRBJ2-7; weak D call: TRBD2 (6 bases). From germline, CDR1 is MDHEN and CDR2 SYDVKM. The CDR3 loop spans 12 amino acids. The V end lost 6 bases, the J end lost 4 bases, and 10 bases lay between the germline ends. The CDR3 is CASRGTVYEQYF. The CDR3 DNA reads TGTGCCAGCAGGGGGACTGTGTACGAGCAGTACTTC. The complete variable domain, with remaining parts taken from reference TRBV28 and TRBJ2-7, reads DVKVTQSSRYLVKRTGEKVFLECVQDMDHENMFWYRQDPGLGLRLIYFSYDVKMKEKGDIPEGYSVSREKKERFSLILESASTNQTSMYLCASRGTVYEQYFGPGTRLTVT.

V and J are TRBV5-5 and TRBJ1-1; 7 positions agree with TRBD1. Germline values: CDR1 SGHKS, CDR2 YYEKEE (reference sequence). The ends lost 1 base at V and 5 bases at J; junction bases unmatched: 5. This CDR3 contains 14 residues. CDR3 bases: TGTGCCAGCAGCTTGCATTCAGGGGGTACTGAAGCTTTCTTT. This codes for CASSLHSGGTEAFF.

This clone was recorded once. The genes are TRBV9 and TRBJ2-2, with D perhaps matching TRBD1 (5 bases). CDR1 and CDR2 (germline): SGDLS, YYNGEE. Trimming stripped 5 bases from V and 7 bases from J, with 15 bases between. There are 14 residues in the CDR3. The CDR3 DNA is TGTGCCAGCAGGTTTACAGCCCAGGGCGGGGAGCTGTTTTTT. Residues: CASRFTAQGGELFF.

This sequence joins TRBV27 and TRBJ2-5, with 8 bases aligning to TRBD1. The J call may not be correct, given that the DNA end is closer to TRBJ2-7. Germline values: CDR1 MNHEY, CDR2 SMNVEV (reference sequence). The CDR3 contains 15 residues. CDR3 protein: CASGQGLMLGYEQYF. In DNA form, the CDR3 reads TGTGCCAGCGGACAGGGCTTAATGCTAGGCTACGAGCAGTACTTC.

The rearrangement links TRBV4-1 to TRBJ2-4; 14 bases map to TRBD2. Germline values: CDR1 MGHRA, CDR2 YSYEKL. J gave up 8 bases and V 5 bases, and 8 bases lay outside the gene matches. CDR3 length: 16 amino acids. In DNA, the CDR3 is TGCGCCAGCAGCTTTGCAGGGACTAGCGGGAGTCACATTCAGTACTTC. It is translated as CASSFAGTSGSHIQYF.